The 27 T cell receptor beta chains given below trace back to one sample, sequenced in a study of shared clonotypes between healthy human individuals. Clones were sequenced by immunoSEQ multiplex PCR, and TCRdb holds only the in-frame ones, with some missing. Of roughly 2.4 million clones in the sample, almost 96% were seen once. Input material: naive CD4+ T cells sorted from blood. Regarding subset: CD45RA+ positively selected. These receptors originate from a man between 18 and 35 years old in good health.

Comment on this clone: The sample holds other DNA sequences that translate to the same CDR3. The V and J genes are TRBV9 and TRBJ1-3, with D possibly being TRBD1 (6 bases). CDR3 length: 14 residues. V was trimmed by 2 bases and J by 0 bases, leaving 6 bases between them. The germline V gene has CDR1 SGDLS and CDR2 YYNGEE. CDR3: CASSVTGSGNTIYF. As DNA, the CDR3 is TGTGCCAGCAGCGTGACAGGCTCTGGAAACACCATATATTTT.

The V call is TRBV5-1, the J call TRBJ2-7; a possible D gene is TRBD2 (5 bases). This CDR3 is 14 amino acids long. CDR1 is SGHRS, CDR2 YFSETQ, per germline. V was trimmed by 3 bases and J by 3 bases, leaving 13 bases between them. CDR3 DNA sequence: TGCGCCAGCAGCTCGGGGTACGGGCACTACGAGCAGTACTTC. Its translation is CASSSGYGHYEQYF.

The V call is TRBV5-4, the J call TRBJ2-5; TRBD2 might be the D (6 bases). CDR3 length: 14 amino acids. CDR1 is SGHNT and CDR2 is YYREEE in the germline V gene (reference sequence). Deletions cut 4 bases from V and 1 base from J, with 11 bases between. The CDR3 DNA follows: TGTGCCAGCAGCGGGGGACTGATCCAAGAGACCCAGTACTTC. Translated, it gives CASSGGLIQETQYF.

V is TRBV5-4 and J is TRBJ1-2, with D unclear. V lost 4 bases, J lost 11 bases, and 21 bases lay in between. Germline CDR1 and CDR2: SGHNT and YYREEE (reference sequence). The CDR3 extends over 14 amino acids. The CDR3 here is CASSLIQTDGPYTF. In nucleotides, the CDR3 is TGTGCCAGCAGCCTCATCCAAACCGACGGTCCTTACACCTTC.

This clone was observed a single time. This chain connects TRBV28 to TRBJ1-3; a weak D match, TRBD1 (6 bases). Germline CDR1 reads MDHEN; CDR2 reads SYDVKM. V was cut by 3 bases and J by 7 bases, with 16 bases left in between. The CDR3 contains 15 residues. In DNA, the CDR3 is TGTGCCAGCAGTTTGACGGACAGACGGGCGAACACCATATATTTT. The encoded protein is CASSLTDRRANTIYF.

The chain combines TRBV14 with TRBJ2-7; unclear D gene. Trimming took 4 bases from V and 0 from J, leaving 10 bases between them. The CDR3 is made up of 14 amino acids. Germline CDR1 reads SGHDN; CDR2 reads FVKESK. CDR3 DNA: TGTGCCAGCAGCCCTCGGACCATCTCCTACGAGCAGTACTTC. This translates into CASSPRTISYEQYF.

This rearrangement joins TRBV19 to TRBJ2-7, with 11 bases fitting TRBD2. V was clipped by 5 bases and J by 3 bases; unmatched bases: 6. The CDR3 is 15 residues long. Germline V gives CDR1 LNHDA, CDR2 SQIVND (reference sequence). DNA of the CDR3: TGTGCCAGTAGTGTTCTAGCGGGAGGAGGCTACGAGCAGTACTTC. Protein product: CASSVLAGGGYEQYF.

The rearrangement joins TRBV27 to TRBJ2-7; TRBD2 is a possible D gene (6 bases). V was clipped by 0 bases and J by 6 bases, with 18 bases between them. The CDR3 totals 16 residues. CDR1 and CDR2 from the germline V gene are MNHEY and SMNVEV (reference sequence). The CDR3: CASSLSSLAVVGEQYF. In DNA, the CDR3 is TGTGCCAGCAGTTTATCGAGTTTAGCGGTGGTGGGCGAGCAGTACTTC.

This clone was recorded once. The chain links TRBV5-8 to TRBJ2-5; D is possibly TRBD2 (6 bases). The CDR3 consists of 16 residues. Trimming took off 0 bases at V and 3 bases at J, with 15 bases between the two ends. Germline V gene data show CDR1 as SGHTS and CDR2 as YDEGEE. The CDR3 is CASSLVFASVEETQYF. The CDR3 DNA reads TGTGCCAGCAGCTTGGTATTTGCTAGCGTCGAAGAGACCCAGTACTTC.

The V gene is TRBV19, the J gene TRBJ2-4, with D perhaps TRBD2 (6 bases). The CDR3 sequence is 18 residues long. Trimming cost V 5 bases and J 0 bases, with 20 bases left between them. CDR1 is LNHDA, CDR2 SQIVND, per germline (reference sequence). The CDR3 region has the DNA TGTGCCAGTAGTCCCCAGGAGGGGCGGGCCCTAGCCAAAAACATTCAGTACTTC. This gives the protein CASSPQEGRALAKNIQYF.

The gene calls are TRBV18 and TRBJ2-7; 10 nucleotides match TRBD2. CDR3 length: 16 residues. Per the germline V gene, CDR1 is KGHSH and CDR2 is LQKENI. The trim removed 5 bases at V and 0 bases at J, leaving 7 bases unmatched. The DNA for the CDR3 is TGTGCCAGCTCATCCTTGACTAGCGGGTCCTCCTACGAGCAGTACTTC. Protein product: CASSSLTSGSSYEQYF.

This chain connects TRBV27 to TRBJ2-1; 8 nucleotides align to TRBD2. CDR1 and CDR2 (germline): MNHEY, SMNVEV (reference sequence). The CDR3 contains 15 residues. J gave up 5 bases and V 6 bases, and 9 bases lay outside the gene matches. CDR3 nucleotides: TGTGCCAGCAGGCGGGGGGCAGTAGTAGACAATGAGCAGTTCTTC. Protein product: CASRRGAVVDNEQFF.

The chain couples TRBV4-1 to TRBJ1-2, with 7 bases identical to TRBD1. CDR1 and CDR2 (germline): MGHRA, YSYEKL. V trimming: 4 bases; J trimming: 1 base; junction bases outside the gene matches: 6. This CDR3 has 15 amino acids. The CDR3 DNA follows: TGCGCCAGCAGCCCCCAAGGACAGGTTAACTATGGCTACACCTTC. It translates to CASSPQGQVNYGYTF.

This chain connects TRBV10-3 to TRBJ1-1; possible D gene TRBD1, 6 bases. Between the trimmed V and J ends, which lost 1 base and 4 bases, there was a span of 13 bases. The CDR3 is made up of 15 amino acids. Germline V gene data show CDR1 as ENHRY and CDR2 as SYGVKD. CDR3 bases: TGTGCCATCAGTGAGTTAGGGGGGGCTTCCACTGAAGCTTTCTTT. As protein: CAISELGGASTEAFF.

This clone was seen a single time. V is TRBV10-3 and J is TRBJ2-1; possibly TRBD2 for D (6 bases). V lost 8 bases, J lost 7 bases, and 21 bases lay in between. The V gene's germline CDR1 is ENHRY and CDR2 SYGVKD. This CDR3 has 15 residues. As DNA, the CDR3 is TGTGCCATCGCCTTGTGGGCAGGCCGGGGGAATGAGCAGTTCTTC. This translates into CAIALWAGRGNEQFF.

This chain connects TRBV5-1 to TRBJ2-7; D uncertain. CDR1 is SGHRS, CDR2 YFSETQ, per germline. The CDR3 is made up of 14 amino acids. Trimming left V 0 bases short and J 2 bases short, with 9 bases between. The CDR3 spells CASSLDRRAYEQYF. The CDR3, as DNA: TGCGCCAGCAGCTTGGACCGACGTGCCTACGAGCAGTACTTC.

This chain joins TRBV6-5 and TRBJ2-1; TRBD2 matches 7 bases. Germline lookup yields CDR1 MNHEY and CDR2 SVGAGI. The CDR3 has 13 residues. J lost 16 bases, V lost 6 bases, and 15 bases had no gene match. The CDR3 region is CASSHPTGGGTFF. DNA of the CDR3: TGTGCCAGCAGCCACCCTACGGGCGGGGGAACATTCTTC.

The chain has TRBV27 and TRBJ1-5; 8 nucleotides agree with TRBD1. V dropped 8 bases and J dropped 0; count of bases not matched to a gene: 3. The CDR3 contains 14 residues. Germline V gene sequence: CDR1 MNHEY, CDR2 SMNVEV (reference sequence). The CDR3 DNA reads as TGTGCCAGCCGACAGGGGTATAGCAATCAGCCCCAGCATTTT. Its protein is CASRQGYSNQPQHF.

This clone appeared once. The J gene is TRBJ2-2, the V gene TRBV6-5, with 7 bases aligning to TRBD2. The CDR3 covers 15 residues. The germline V gene encodes CDR1 MNHEY and CDR2 SVGAGI. The junction had 5 bases not matched to a gene; V was cut back by 6 bases and J by 1 base. In DNA, the CDR3 is TGTGCCAGCAGACTGGGGGGGGTGAACACCGGGGAGCTGTTTTTT. It is translated as CASRLGGVNTGELFF.

The gene calls are TRBV2 and TRBJ1-1; weak D call: TRBD1 (6 bases). CDR3 size: 13 residues. CDR1 SNHLY and CDR2 FYNNEI come from the germline V gene. Trimming pared 6 bases from V and 3 bases from J, leaving 11 bases between. CDR3 protein: CASRKGGDTEAFF. The CDR3 DNA is TGTGCCAGCAGGAAGGGGGGGGACACTGAAGCTTTCTTT.

The rearrangement joins TRBV29-1 to TRBJ2-3; TRBD2 might be the D (6 bases). Trimming took off 2 bases at V and 2 bases at J, with 11 bases between the two ends. CDR3 length: 14 residues. Germline lookup yields CDR1 SQVTM and CDR2 ANQGSEA. The CDR3 region has the DNA TGCAGCGTTGAACCCCGACTAGTCACAGATACGCAGTATTTT. Its protein is CSVEPRLVTDTQYF.

This clone showed up just once. The chain joins TRBV12-1 to TRBJ2-3. TRBV12-1 is marked as a pseudogene. CDR3 length: 15 amino acids. The CDR3 sequence: CASSHLTPPTDTQYF. The DNA of the CDR3 is TGTGCCAGCAGCCATCTCACCCCCCCCACAGATACGCAGTATTTT.

The chain combines TRBV5-1 with TRBJ2-2; 7 positions match TRBD2. This CDR3 region has 15 residues. The trim removed 4 bases at V and 7 bases at J, leaving 10 bases unmatched. The germline CDR1 and CDR2 sequences are SGHRS and YFSETQ. Here the CDR3 reads CASSPREGRGGELFF. DNA for the CDR3: TGCGCCAGCAGCCCCAGGGAGGGGAGAGGCGGGGAGCTGTTTTTT.

V is TRBV30 and J is TRBJ2-1; no definite D call. The CDR3 length is 14 residues. Germline loops: CDR1 GTSNPN, CDR2 SVGIG (reference sequence). The V end was cut by 1 base, the J end by 0 bases, with 7 bases between. Here the CDR3 DNA reads TGTGCCTGGAGTGGACCCCCCTCCTACAATGAGCAGTTCTTC. Residues: CAWSGPPSYNEQFF.

The rearrangement uses TRBV2 and TRBJ1-4; D remains ambiguous. This CDR3 is 11 amino acids long. V shed 5 bases and J shed 14 bases, with 12 bases lying between them. Germline-derived CDR1 and CDR2 are SNHLY and FYNNEI. CDR3 sequence reads: CASSLSSGLFF. CDR3 in DNA: TGTGCCAGCAGTCTCTCTTCCGGGCTGTTTTTT.

The chain uses TRBV4-1 and TRBJ2-5; the D gene is possibly TRBD2 (5 bases). Germline V CDR1 and CDR2: MGHRA, YSYEKL. Trimming stripped 4 bases from V and 4 bases from J, with 13 bases between. CDR3 length: 14 amino acids. CDR3 loop: CASSPRVGGETQYF. CDR3 DNA sequence: TGCGCCAGCAGCCCGCGGGTGGGTGGAGAGACCCAGTACTTC.

The CDR3 bases are TGTGCCAGCAGCTGGACAGGGTCCACTGAAGCTTTCTTT. Translated: CASSWTGSTEAFF. The chain employs TRBV5-4 and TRBJ1-1, with 8 nucleotides matching TRBD1. This CDR3 has 13 residues. V lost 3 bases, J lost 4 bases, and 2 bases stayed unmatched. From germline, CDR1 is SGHNT and CDR2 YYREEE (reference sequence). The full variable domain, its missing parts supplied by reference TRBV5-4 and TRBJ1-1, is ETGVTQSPTHLIKTRGQQVTLRCSSQSGHNTVSWYQQALGQGPQFIFQYYREEENGRGNFPPRFSGLQFPNYSSELNVNALELDDSALYLCASSWTGSTEAFFGQGTRLTVV.